This T cell receptor beta chain was captured by sequencing in a study of brain metastases from non-small cell lung cancer. Trimming left V 4 bases short and J 2 bases short, with 20 bases between. The CDR3 is 17 residues long. CDR1 is LGHNA, CDR2 YSLEER, per germline. Libraries were prepared by immunoSEQ multiplex PCR; TCRdb keeps only in-frame clonotypes and omits some of them. The data contain just under 2,500 clones, around 88% of them singletons. Sequenced input: tumor-adjacent normal tissue. This rearrangement joins TRBV4-3 to TRBJ2-5; D ambiguous. The sequence came from a donor over 35 with non-small cell lung cancer. Here the CDR3 DNA reads TGCGCCAGCAGCCCTAGGGCCCTACCCGTGGGACAAGAGACCCAGTACTTC. It codes for CASSPRALPVGQETQYF.